The present entry profiles one T cell receptor beta chain with its context. Exposed enrollees encountered a COVID-19 case at some point within 2 weeks before study entry. The source of the sample is a study of blood T cell repertoires in COVID-19. The repertoire was sequenced with immunoSEQ multiplex PCR; TCRdb's copy has only in-frame clones and lacks some. The data show roughly 200,000 clones, roughly 89% seen once. Germline V gene sequence: CDR1 KGHDR, CDR2 SFDVKD. V lost 7 bases to trimming and J lost 3 bases; unmatched junction nucleotides: 9. The CDR3 covers 15 residues. The chain joins TRBV24-1 to TRBJ2-5, with 8 bases fitting TRBD2. The receptor was derived from a young woman who had been exposed to COVID-19. The source material was PBMCs or T cells enriched from blood (not recorded which). The DNA of the CDR3 is TGTGCCACCAGCCCTGGGGGAGCGGGGGAAGAGACCCAGTACTTC. It codes for CATSPGGAGEETQYF.